The following is a T cell receptor beta chain sequence with its context. The sample comes from a study of blood T cell repertoires in COVID-19. Overall study: COVID-19 samples collected from the United States, Italy and Spain covered acute and convalescent phases. T cells, B-cell-depleted T cells, or PBMCs supplied cDNA or gDNA.

This CDR3 spans 12 amino acids. Germline-derived CDR1 and CDR2 are MNHEY and SVGAGI. Trimming stripped 6 bases from V and 4 bases from J, with 9 bases between. Original handling: Reference gene primer amplification gave nucleated cell count estimates. Clones were sequenced by immunoSEQ multiplex PCR, and TCRdb holds only the in-frame ones, with some missing. The V and J calls and clone size are taken from that table; D and trimming were inferred from the DNA. The sample yields around 140,000 clones, 80% to 85% seen once. The sample consisted of peripheral blood. The rearrangement uses TRBV6-5 and TRBJ1-1; unclear D gene. The clonotype was recovered from a woman aged 55-75 years with acute or convalescent COVID-19. The CDR3 region is CASRSLGTEAFF. The CDR3 DNA reads as TGTGCCAGCAGATCACTAGGCACTGAAGCTTTCTTT.